The T cell receptor (beta chain) under discussion was sequenced for a study of OX40 agonist ivuxolimab in advanced cancers. General notes on the study: Ivuxolimab was an agonistic, fully human IgG2 monoclonal antibody directed against OX40 (CD134), a costimulatory receptor. Intravenous ivuxolimab was administered to patients every 2 weeks at six dose levels: 0.01, 0.1, 0.3, 1.5, 3 and 10 mg/kg. Among the roughly 50 dose-escalation patients, some 20 had hepatocellular carcinoma, some 15 melanoma, 9 renal cell carcinoma and 9 head and neck cancer. Patients were allowed to have had prior anti-PD-1, anti-PD-L1 or anti-CTLA-4 therapy, and approximately 41% of the dose-escalation patients had previously received checkpoint inhibitors. A male proportion of 70% to 90% and a mean age of approximately 60 years, ranging from 23 to 79, were recorded for the dose-escalation cohort. Peripheral TCRbeta sequencing aimed to test whether ivuxolimab altered TCR sequence diversity and caused clonal T-cell expansion. The paper describes the monotherapy dose-escalation part (N ≈ 50 patients) of the phase I trial of ivuxolimab. Partial responses were achieved by three dose-escalation patients, of whom one had hepatocellular carcinoma and two had cutaneous melanoma.

According to the germline V gene (reference sequence), CDR1 reads SEHNR and CDR2 reads FQNEAQ. From the cysteine up to the phenylalanine, the CDR3 has a length of 14 residues. Only the CDR3 DNA is retained, 42 bases long and in frame from the first base. The trim is 5 bases for V and 0 bases for J, with a gap of 8 bases between the germline ends. The trial excluded patients who had a history of autoimmune disease or who were on systemic immunosuppression. In every dose cohort, peripheral blood was drawn for TCR sequencing at baseline, cycle 4 day 1, and cycle 7 day 1. Samples came from an open-label, multicenter, first-in-human phase I dose-escalation trial of ivuxolimab. Adults with locally advanced or metastatic melanoma, renal cell carcinoma, hepatocellular carcinoma or head and neck squamous cell carcinoma were enrolled in the trial. Before TCR sequencing, CD4+ T cells and CD8+ T cells were sorted from peripheral blood as separate populations.

Genomic DNA was isolated from the sorted cells so that the TCRbeta CDR3 region could be sequenced. The immunoSEQ Assay was used to sequence the TCRbeta CDR3 regions. The table comes from immuneACCESS by way of TCRdb, which keeps in-frame sequences with V and J called. Part of the clones is missing from these tables; in studies checked, under half for an unresolved V gene and the rest for unknown reasons. The sample includes 61,000 or so clones, with 84% observed a single time. The ten most abundant clones make up roughly 2% of the sample. What the study reported, not specific to this receptor: Which antigens the clonally expanded peripheral T cells were specific for was not determined. Clonal expansion of both CD4+ and CD8+ blood T cells was observed from baseline to week 6 at doses 0.1 to 3.0 mg/kg. In the 0.1-3.0 mg/kg groups, partial responders were among the patients with the lowest normalized peripheral clonal expansion, particularly in CD8+ T cells. On average, CD8+ T cells showed more expanded clones than CD4+ T cells after ivuxolimab. Low levels of normalized T-cell clonal expansion were also seen in some patients who did not respond.

In the case of this clone: Its antigen remains undetermined. Per-base quality was not reported, and no clone a single base away is much larger than it. This same CDR3 is encoded by further DNA sequences in the sample.

This chain joins TRBV7-9 to TRBJ2-4; no D gene call is confident. The clonotype originates from an adult with an advanced solid tumor such as melanoma, head and neck, liver or kidney cancer. The sequences come from CD4+ or CD8+ T cells sorted from blood, collected in a trial of the OX40 agonist ivuxolimab. CDR3 protein: CASSLGLAKNIQYF. The DNA reads TGTGCCAGCAGCCTGGGTCTAGCCAAAAACATTCAGTACTTC.